Listed below are T cell receptor beta chains from one sample, sequenced in a study of T cells in Graves' hyperthyroidism and ophthalmopathy. MiXCR was run by TCRdb on the multiplex PCR reads, yielding one entry per CDR3 protein. This sample has over 300,000 distinct CDR3 sequences, with approximately 14% found just once. The sample was blood. These receptor sequences come from a woman aged 55-75 years with Graves' hyperthyroidism. The CDR3 runs from the conserved cysteine through the conserved F or W. A D gene is named only where the DNA matches it firmly. The size of a clone is reported for some rows only, either as once, few or many, or as a class for expanded clones.

DNA: TGCAGTGCTCCCAAAGGGGGGACACCGGAGGAAAAACTGTTTTTT
CDR3: CSAPKGGTPEEKLFF
J: TRBJ1-4
size: many
V: TRBV20-1
D: NA

DNA: TGTGCCAGCAGCACCTCGACTAGCGGGAGAAAATACAATGAGCAGTTCTTC
CDR3: CASSTSTSGRKYNEQFF
J: TRBJ2-1
size: once
V: TRBV7-9
D: TRBD2

DNA: TGTGCCAGCAGCTTGGATTGGGCGGGACCCTCCGGAGGTGGCTACACCTTC
CDR3: CASSLDWAGPSGGGYTF
J: TRBJ1-2
size: NA
V: TRBV5-5
D: NA

DNA: TGCAGTGCTAGAGGAGGGGTAGGGGAAAAACTGTTTTTT
CDR3: CSARGGVGEKLFF
J: TRBJ1-4
size: NA
V: TRBV20-1
D: NA

DNA: TGCAGTGCTAGAGATCGGACCCCGGTCGACGAGCAGTACTTC
CDR3: CSARDRTPVDEQYF
J: TRBJ2-7
size: many
V: TRBV20-1
D: NA

DNA: TGTGCCAGCAACCCGACAGACAACACTGAAGCTTTCTTT
CDR3: CASNPTDNTEAFF
J: TRBJ1-1
size: many
V: TRBV2
D: NA

DNA: TGTGCCAGCAGCTTATATACGGGAGGGAGTGCAGATACGCAGTATTTT
CDR3: CASSLYTGGSADTQYF
J: TRBJ2-3
size: NA
V: TRBV7-9
D: TRBD2

DNA: TGTGCCACCAGTGACGGGCAGGCGGGCTACAATGAGCAGTTCTTC
CDR3: CATSDGQAGYNEQFF
J: TRBJ2-1
size: many
V: TRBV24-1
D: NA

DNA: TGTGCCTGTAAAAGTACGGAGACCCAGTACTTC
CDR3: CACKSTETQYF
J: TRBJ2-5
size: many
V: TRBV30
D: NA

DNA: TGTGCCACCAGTTTCCCAGGGGCTTATACGCAGTATTTT
CDR3: CATSFPGAYTQYF
J: TRBJ2-3
size: NA
V: TRBV24-1
D: NA

DNA: TGTGCCAGCTCGACAGGGCTTTACTATGGCTACACCTTC
CDR3: CASSTGLYYGYTF
J: TRBJ1-2
size: many
V: TRBV18
D: TRBD1

DNA: TGCAGTGCTAGAGACCCCATGCGTAGCGGGAGTAGTGAGCAGTTCTTC
CDR3: CSARDPMRSGSSEQFF
J: TRBJ2-1
size: many
V: TRBV20-1
D: TRBD2

DNA: TGTGCCAGCACCCCCGATTTTGGGGGCACCTACGAGCAGTACTTC
CDR3: CASTPDFGGTYEQYF
J: TRBJ2-7
size: once
V: TRBV6-1
D: NA

DNA: TGTGCCAGTAGTGGACAGGGGGTTTACGAGCAGTACTTC
CDR3: CASSGQGVYEQYF
J: TRBJ2-7
size: NA
V: TRBV19
D: TRBD1

DNA: TGCAGCGTTGTTGGGGGAGTGGATGAAAAACTGTTTTTT
CDR3: CSVVGGVDEKLFF
J: TRBJ1-4
size: few
V: TRBV29-1
D: NA

DNA: TGTGCCACCGCAAAAGGGGTAGAGCAAGAGACCCAGTACTTC
CDR3: CATAKGVEQETQYF
J: TRBJ2-5
size: many
V: TRBV2
D: NA

DNA: TGTGCCAGCAGCTCGCGGGGTAACTCCTACGAGCAGTACTTC
CDR3: CASSSRGNSYEQYF
J: TRBJ2-7
size: many
V: TRBV11-2
D: NA

DNA: TGCAGCGTCCGGTCCGGGACAGGGCAAGATACGCAGTATTTT
CDR3: CSVRSGTGQDTQYF
J: TRBJ2-3
size: few
V: TRBV29-1
D: TRBD1

DNA: TGTGCCAGCTCACTTAGCGGGCCCACGAACTTGGGTGAGCAGTTCTTC
CDR3: CASSLSGPTNLGEQFF
J: TRBJ2-1
size: many
V: TRBV18
D: TRBD2

DNA: TGCGCCAGCAGCTTGGAACAGGGAGGTGTAGATACGCAGTATTTT
CDR3: CASSLEQGGVDTQYF
J: TRBJ2-3
size: many
V: TRBV5-1
D: NA